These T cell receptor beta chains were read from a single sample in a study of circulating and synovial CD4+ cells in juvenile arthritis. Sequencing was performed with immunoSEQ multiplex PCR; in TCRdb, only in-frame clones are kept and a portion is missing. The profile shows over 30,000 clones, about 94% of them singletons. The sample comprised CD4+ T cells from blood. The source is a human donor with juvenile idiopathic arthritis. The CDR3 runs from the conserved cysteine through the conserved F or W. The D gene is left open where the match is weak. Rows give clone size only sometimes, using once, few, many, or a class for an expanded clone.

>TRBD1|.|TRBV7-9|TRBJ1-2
CASSLRTGASVYGYTF
TGTGCCAGCAGCTTACGGACAGGGGCTTCCGTTTATGGCTACACCTTC
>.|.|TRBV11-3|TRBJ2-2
CASSLTVGSGELFF
TGTGCCAGCAGCTTAACAGTCGGGAGTGGGGAGCTGTTTTTT
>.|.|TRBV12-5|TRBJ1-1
CASGPGLGTGSPEAFF
TGTGCTAGTGGCCCAGGTCTGGGAACAGGGAGTCCTGAAGCTTTCTTT
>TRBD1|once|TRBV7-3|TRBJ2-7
CASSFPDRGRSYEQYF
TGTGCCAGCAGCTTCCCGGACAGGGGGCGATCCTACGAGCAGTACTTC
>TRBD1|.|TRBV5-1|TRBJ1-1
CASSNRDSPMNTEAFF
TGCGCCAGCAGCAACCGGGACAGCCCCATGAACACTGAAGCTTTCTTT
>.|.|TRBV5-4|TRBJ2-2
CASSFQGRDTGELFF
TGTGCCAGCAGCTTCCAGGGGAGGGACACCGGGGAGCTGTTTTTT
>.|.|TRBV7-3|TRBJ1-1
CASSPAGLNTEAFF
TGTGCCAGCAGCCCCGCGGGATTAAACACTGAAGCTTTCTTT
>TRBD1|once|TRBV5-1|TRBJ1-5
CASSIGQGLNQPQHF
TGCGCCAGCAGCATTGGACAGGGATTAAATCAGCCCCAGCATTTT
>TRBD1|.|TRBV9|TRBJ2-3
CASSVTGTGGTDTQYF
TGTGCCAGCAGCGTTACCGGGACAGGGGGCACAGATACGCAGTATTTT
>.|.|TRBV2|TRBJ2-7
CASTPQAISYEQYF
TGTGCCAGCACCCCCCAGGCCATCTCCTACGAGCAGTACTTC
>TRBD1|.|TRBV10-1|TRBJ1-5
CAATGVGNQPQHF
TGCGCCGCTACAGGGGTTGGCAATCAGCCCCAGCATTTT
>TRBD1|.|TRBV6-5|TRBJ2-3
CASSYRGTGGLDTQYF
TGTGCCAGCAGTTACCGTGGGACAGGTGGTTTAGATACGCAGTATTTT
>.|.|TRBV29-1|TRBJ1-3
CSVGFQAYSGNTIYF
TGCAGCGTTGGGTTTCAGGCCTACTCTGGAAACACCATATATTTT
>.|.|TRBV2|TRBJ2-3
CASSTRTGITDTQYF
TGTGCCAGCAGTACCCGGACGGGGATCACAGATACGCAGTATTTT
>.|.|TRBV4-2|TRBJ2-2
CASSELPGELFF
TGTGCCAGCAGCGAGTTACCCGGGGAGCTGTTTTTT
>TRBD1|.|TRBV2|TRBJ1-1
CASSADRGRTEAFF
TGTGCCAGCAGTGCCGACAGGGGGCGGACTGAAGCTTTCTTT
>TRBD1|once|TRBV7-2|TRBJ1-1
CASSFRTGGRGTEAFF
TGTGCCAGCAGCTTTAGAACAGGGGGCCGGGGCACTGAAGCTTTCTTT
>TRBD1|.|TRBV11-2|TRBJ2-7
CASSLDWAGGAYEQYF
TGTGCCAGCAGCTTAGATTGGGCAGGGGGAGCCTACGAGCAGTACTTC
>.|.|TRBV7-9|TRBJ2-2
CASSLSSPGELFF
TGTGCCAGCAGCTTAAGTAGCCCGGGGGAGCTGTTTTTT
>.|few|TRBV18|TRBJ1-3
CASSPPGRGAGNTIYF
TGTGCCAGCTCACCACCAGGCAGGGGAGCTGGAAACACCATATATTTT
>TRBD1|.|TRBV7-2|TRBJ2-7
CASSTAGAGQGFSYEQYF
TGTGCCAGCAGCACCGCAGGGGCGGGACAGGGCTTTTCCTACGAGCAGTACTTC
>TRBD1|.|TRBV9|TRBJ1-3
CASSVGLPGTGGNTIYF
TGTGCCAGCAGCGTAGGGCTCCCCGGGACAGGGGGAAACACCATATATTTT
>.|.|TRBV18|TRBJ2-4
CASSLETGAVQNIQYF
TGTGCCAGCTCACTGGAGACAGGTGCGGTCCAAAACATTCAGTACTTC
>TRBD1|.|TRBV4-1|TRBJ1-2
CASSLAGTGGSVLWGYTF
TGCGCCAGCAGCCTTGCCGGGACAGGGGGCTCTGTTCTCTGGGGCTACACCTTC
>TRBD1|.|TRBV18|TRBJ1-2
CASSPPVRTGNGYTF
TGTGCCAGCTCACCACCGGTCCGGACAGGGAATGGCTACACCTTC
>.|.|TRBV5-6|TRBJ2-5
CASIVRGGFQETQYF
TGTGCCAGCATCGTAAGAGGTGGGTTCCAAGAGACCCAGTACTTC
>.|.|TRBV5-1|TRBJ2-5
CASRTGSSQETQYF
TGCGCCAGCAGGACAGGATCTTCCCAAGAGACCCAGTACTTC
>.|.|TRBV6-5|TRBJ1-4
CASSYSRRTEKLFF
TGTGCCAGCAGTTACTCGCGGAGAACTGAAAAACTGTTTTTT
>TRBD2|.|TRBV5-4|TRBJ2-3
CASSFGLAGDTQYF
TGTGCCAGCAGCTTTGGACTAGCGGGTGATACGCAGTATTTT
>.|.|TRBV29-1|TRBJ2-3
CSVISQGGSRDTQYF
TGCAGCGTTATCTCCCAGGGAGGCAGCCGAGATACGCAGTATTTT
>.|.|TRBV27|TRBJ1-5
CASSRGSYSNQPQHF
TGTGCCAGCAGCAGAGGCTCTTATAGCAATCAGCCCCAGCATTTT
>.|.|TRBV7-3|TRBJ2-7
CASSPNRDEQYF
TGTGCCAGCAGCCCCAACAGGGACGAGCAGTACTTC
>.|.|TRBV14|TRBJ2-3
CASSATGNGFKDTQYF
TGTGCCAGCAGCGCCACAGGGAACGGGTTTAAAGATACGCAGTATTTT
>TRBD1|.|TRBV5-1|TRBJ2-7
CASSRDRSSYEQYF
TGCGCCAGCAGCCGGGACAGGAGCTCCTACGAGCAGTACTTC
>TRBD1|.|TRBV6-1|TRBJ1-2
CASSVATGGDGYTF
TGTGCCAGCAGTGTCGCCACAGGGGGCGATGGCTACACCTTC
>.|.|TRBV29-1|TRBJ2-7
CSVGGPGARYEQYF
TGCAGCGTTGGGGGCCCGGGAGCGCGGTACGAGCAGTACTTC
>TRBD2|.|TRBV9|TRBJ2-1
CASSARRGLAGTNEQFF
TGTGCCAGCAGCGCCCGTAGGGGACTAGCGGGGACCAATGAGCAGTTCTTC
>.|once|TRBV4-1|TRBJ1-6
CASSQGGMNSPLHF
TGCGCCAGCAGCCAAGGGGGCATGAATTCCCCCCTCCACTTT
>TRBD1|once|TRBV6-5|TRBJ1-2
CASSSTGGNGYTF
TGTGCCAGCAGTTCGACAGGGGGTAATGGCTACACCTTC
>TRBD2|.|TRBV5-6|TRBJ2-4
CASSSGVSGGAYIQYF
TGTGCCAGCAGCTCGGGAGTTTCCGGGGGGGCATACATTCAGTACTTC
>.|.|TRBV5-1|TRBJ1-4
CASSAGGANEKLFF
TGCGCCAGCAGCGCGGGTGGAGCTAATGAAAAACTGTTTTTT
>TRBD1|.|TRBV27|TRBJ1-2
CASSPNKAGGAGYTF
TGTGCCAGCAGTCCCAATAAGGCAGGGGGCGCTGGCTACACCTTC
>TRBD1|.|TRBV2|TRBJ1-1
CASRSTGATEAFF
TGTGCCAGCAGATCGACAGGGGCCACTGAAGCTTTCTTT
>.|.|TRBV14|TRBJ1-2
CASSQGGPRRDGYTF
TGTGCCAGCAGCCAAGGGGGGCCAAGAAGGGATGGCTACACCTTC
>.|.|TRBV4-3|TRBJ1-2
CASSHLGYGYTF
TGCGCCAGCAGCCACCTCGGCTATGGCTACACCTTC
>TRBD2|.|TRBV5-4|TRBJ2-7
CASSSGGPFYEQYF
TGTGCCAGCAGCTCGGGAGGCCCTTTCTACGAGCAGTACTTC
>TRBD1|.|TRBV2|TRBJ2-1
CASSDRGRRGDEQFF
TGTGCCAGCAGTGACAGGGGGCGAAGGGGCGATGAGCAGTTCTTC
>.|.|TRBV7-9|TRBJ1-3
CASSPQRGSGNTIYF
TGTGCCAGCAGCCCCCAGCGGGGTTCAGGAAACACCATATATTTT